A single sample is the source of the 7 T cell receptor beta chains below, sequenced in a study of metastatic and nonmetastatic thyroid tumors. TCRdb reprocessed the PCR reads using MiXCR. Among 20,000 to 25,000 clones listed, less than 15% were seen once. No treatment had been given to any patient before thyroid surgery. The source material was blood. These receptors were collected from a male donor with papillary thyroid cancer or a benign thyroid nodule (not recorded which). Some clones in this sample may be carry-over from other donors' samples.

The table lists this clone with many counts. The chain's CDR3 is CASSPVVGTSGTSSYEQYF. DNA of the CDR3: TGTGCCAGCAGCCCCGTTGTGGGGACTAGCGGGACAAGCTCCTACGAGCAGTACTTC. The J gene is TRBJ2-7, the V gene TRBV4-2; TRBD2 matches 13 bases. J lost 0 bases, V lost 4 bases, and 12 bases had no gene match. CDR1 is LGHNA and CDR2 is YNFKEQ in the germline V gene. This CDR3 has 19 amino acids.

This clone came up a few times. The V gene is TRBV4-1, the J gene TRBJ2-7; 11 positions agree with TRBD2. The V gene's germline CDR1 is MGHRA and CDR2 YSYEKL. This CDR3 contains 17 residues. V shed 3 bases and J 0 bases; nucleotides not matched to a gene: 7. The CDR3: CASSQGTGLADSYEQYF. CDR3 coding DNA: TGCGCCAGCAGCCAGGGGACGGGACTAGCGGACTCCTACGAGCAGTACTTC.

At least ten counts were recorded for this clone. Written as DNA, the CDR3 is TGCAGCGCCTACGGCCAACGGGTTGGGAAGCGGGAGACCACCTACGAGCAGTACTTC. It yields the protein CSAYGQRVGKRETTYEQYF. The chain employs TRBV29-1 and TRBJ2-7; 8 nucleotides line up with TRBD2. CDR1 SQVTM and CDR2 ANQGSEA come from the germline V gene. The CDR3 is 19 residues long. The V and J ends lost 7 bases and 2 bases, in that order; junction bases with no gene match: 25.

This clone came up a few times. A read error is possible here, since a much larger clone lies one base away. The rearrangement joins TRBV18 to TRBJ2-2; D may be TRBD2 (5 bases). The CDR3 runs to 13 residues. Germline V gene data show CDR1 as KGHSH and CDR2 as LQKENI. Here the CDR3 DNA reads TGTGCCAGCTCTCGCCAGAAGACCGGGGAGCTGCTTTTT. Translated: CASSRQKTGELLF. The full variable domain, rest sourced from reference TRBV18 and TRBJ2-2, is NAGVMQNPRHLVRRRGQEARLRCSPMKGHSHVYWYRQLPEEGLKFMVYLQKENIIDESGMPKERFSAEFPKEGPSILRIQQVVRGDSAAYFCASSRQKTGELLFGEGSRLTVL.

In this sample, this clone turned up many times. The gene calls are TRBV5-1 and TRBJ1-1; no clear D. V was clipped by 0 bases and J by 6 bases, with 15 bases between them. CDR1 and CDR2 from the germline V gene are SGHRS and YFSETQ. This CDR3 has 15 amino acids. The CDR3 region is CASSLAQVPGAEAFF. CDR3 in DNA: TGCGCCAGCAGCTTGGCCCAGGTCCCGGGCGCTGAAGCTTTCTTT. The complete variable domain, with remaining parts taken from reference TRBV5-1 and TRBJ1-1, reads KAGVTQTPRYLIKTRGQQVTLSCSPISGHRSVSWYQQTPGQGLQFLFEYFSETQRNKGNFPGRFSGRQFSNSRSEMNVSTLELGDSALYLCASSLAQVPGAEAFFGQGTRLTVV.

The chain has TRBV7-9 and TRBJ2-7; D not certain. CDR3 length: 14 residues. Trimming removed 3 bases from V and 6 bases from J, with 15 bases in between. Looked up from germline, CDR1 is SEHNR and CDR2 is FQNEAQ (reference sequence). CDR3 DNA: TGTGCCAGCAGCTTCATTGTCCCTCCGGCCGAGCAGTACTTC. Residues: CASSFIVPPAEQYF. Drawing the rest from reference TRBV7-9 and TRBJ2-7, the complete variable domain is DTGVSQNPRHKITKRGQNVTFRCDPISEHNRLYWYRQTLGQGPEFLTYFQNEAQLEKSRLLSDRFSAERPKGSFSTLEIQRTEQGDSAMYLCASSFIVPPAEQYFGPGTRLTVT.

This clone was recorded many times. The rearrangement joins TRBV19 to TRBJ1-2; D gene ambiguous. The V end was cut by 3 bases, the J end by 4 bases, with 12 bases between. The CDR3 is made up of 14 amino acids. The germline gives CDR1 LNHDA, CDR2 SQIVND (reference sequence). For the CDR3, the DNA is TGTGCCAGTAGTATCAGCGGTCTTTTCTATGGCTACACCTTC. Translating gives CASSISGLFYGYTF. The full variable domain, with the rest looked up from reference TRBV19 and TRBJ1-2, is DGGITQSPKYLFRKEGQNVTLSCEQNLNHDAMYWYRQDPGQGLRLIYYSQIVNDFQKGDIAEGYSVSREKKESFPLTVTSAQKNPTAFYLCASSISGLFYGYTFGSGTRLTVV.